This T cell receptor (beta chain) was identified in a study of T cell responses to AZD1222 COVID-19 vaccine. About the research overall: Some second doses came at about 4 weeks and others at about 12 weeks; these were pooled.

TCRdb's copy holds only in-frame clones and misses some; the assay was immunoSEQ multiplex PCR. The repertoire has about 120,000 clones, 70% to 90% of them found once; the top ten carry around 5%. The CDR3 is 18 residues long. Trimming cost V 10 bases and J 2 bases; bases outside gene matches: 18. The clonotype comes from an adult in good health. The sample in question was peripheral blood, obtained on day 0 of AZD1222 vaccination. The chain is built from TRBV23-1 and TRBJ1-5; 9 bases fit TRBD1. TRBV23-1 is placed among ORFs of uncertain function. CDR3 bases: TGCGCCAACGTCCCGGGACAGGGAAGGCAAGCAGGCAATCAGCCCCAGCATTTT. This encodes CANVPGQGRQAGNQPQHF.